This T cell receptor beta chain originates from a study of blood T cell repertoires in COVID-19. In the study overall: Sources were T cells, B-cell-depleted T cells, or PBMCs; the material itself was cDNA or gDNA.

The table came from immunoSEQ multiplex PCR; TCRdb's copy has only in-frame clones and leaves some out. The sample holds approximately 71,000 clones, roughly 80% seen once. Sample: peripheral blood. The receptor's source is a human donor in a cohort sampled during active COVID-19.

The CDR3 sequence is CASSHRGASDTQYF. The CDR3 bases are TGTGCCAGCAGCCACAGGGGGGCCTCAGATACGCAGTATTTT. The chain is built from TRBV3-1 (or the pseudogene TRBV3-2) and TRBJ2-3, with a possible D match to TRBD1 (7 bases). This CDR3 is built from 14 residues. V was cut by 3 bases and J by 4 bases, with 11 bases left in between. Looked up from germline, CDR1 is LGHDT and CDR2 is YNNKEL (reference sequence).